The entry below gives a single T cell receptor beta chain sequence along with its context. As yet, its antigen is unknown. These data come from a study of Ad26.COV2.S vaccination and SARS-CoV-2 variants. Study context: Ad26.COV2.S was injected intramuscularly once or twice, 56 days apart. The study's findings and limits: Vaccine and placebo groups showed comparable non-spike TCR breadth.

The protocol was immunoSEQ multiplex PCR, while the TCRdb copy is restricted to in-frame clones and leaves out a portion. Of roughly 700,000 clones in the sample, 80% to 90% are singletons; the top ten hold roughly 1.5%. Germline V gives CDR1 SGHRS, CDR2 YFSETQ. The CDR3 is made up of 15 amino acids. V lost 3 bases to trimming and J lost 4 bases; unmatched junction nucleotides: 3. Described treatment: 19 received Ad26.COV2.S at low or high dose, single or two shots; about five received placebo; per-sample allocation not given. Following the first vaccine or placebo injection, samples were taken on day 63. Based in Boston, the donor was an adult of 18-55 years.

The chain links TRBV5-1 to TRBJ2-2; 10 nucleotides align to TRBD1. The clonotype was recovered from a person between 18 and 65 years old who received the Ad26.COV2.S COVID-19 vaccine or a placebo. The material sequenced was peripheral blood, taken in a trial of Ad26.COV2.S vaccine versus placebo. As DNA, the CDR3 is TGCGCCAGCAGCTGGACAGGGGGGTCCACCGGGGAGCTGTTTTTT. Translation gives CASSWTGGSTGELFF. Full variable domain (rest looked up from reference TRBV5-1 and TRBJ2-2): KAGVTQTPRYLIKTRGQQVTLSCSPISGHRSVSWYQQTPGQGLQFLFEYFSETQRNKGNFPGRFSGRQFSNSRSEMNVSTLELGDSALYLCASSWTGGSTGELFFGEGSRLTVL.